What follows describes a single TCR beta chain. Its antigen is not known. This record belongs to a study of cytomegalovirus exposure and HLA in healthy donors. Study findings and constraints: It emerged from a later analysis that several of the most significant clusters appeared to be linked to common viral pathogens. Rarity held for most TCR sequences, but there were some public TCRs that occurred in many donors.

PCR primers comprised 60 Vbeta and 13 Jbeta primers. The protocol was immunoSEQ multiplex PCR, while the TCRdb copy is restricted to in-frame clones and leaves out a portion. The sample carries approximately 170,000 clones, roughly 81% recorded once. Germline V lookup: CDR1 MGHRA, CDR2 YSYEKL. CDR3 length: 20 residues. V was trimmed by 4 bases and J by 2 bases, leaving 27 bases between them. The sequenced sample consisted of PBMCs. The rearrangement joins TRBV4-1 to TRBJ1-5; a weak D match, TRBD1 (5 bases). This TCR derives from a man aged 25 to 40 in good health and CMV-seropositive. CDR3 region: CASSPLPTGWEGYGNQPQHF. The DNA of the CDR3 is TGCGCCAGCAGCCCTTTACCGACGGGTTGGGAGGGGTATGGCAATCAGCCCCAGCATTTT.